This T cell receptor (beta chain) was found in a study of blood T cells in healthy people across ages (dated by TCRdb to between 2015 and 2017). Context from the whole study: In model experiments, template switching captured about one uniquely barcoded TCR beta cDNA molecule for every two T cells. Using deep sequencing normalized with unique cDNA molecular identifiers, the study measured how TCR beta repertoire diversity changes with age. The donors were divided into four age groups: young (average approximately 17 years), middle-aged (about 40), aged (under 70) and long-lived (about 90). To avoid experimental bias, donors of different ages were distributed randomly across sequencing lanes. For two donors (one aged 18 to 29 and one aged 80 or older), the study analyzed two additional independent replicas of 1 million unique cDNA reads from the same blood draw. What the study reported, not specific to this receptor: Because donor CMV infection status was unknown, age-related changes in expanded clonotypes were potentially confounded. There was a strong correlation between observed TCR beta diversity and the percentage of naive T cells measured by flow cytometry. Since profiling was done on bulk unsorted PBMCs, naive and antigen-experienced compartments could not be conclusively compared. Total diversity estimates from one million sequenced T cells were considered lower bounds and underestimates. Observed TCR beta diversity per million T cells fell roughly linearly with age, and a significant reduction was already apparent by age roughly 40. Compared with the aged group, more naive CD4+ T cells, fewer expanded clones and increased TCR diversity were shown by the long-lived group, suggesting age selection.

Per the germline V gene (reference sequence), LNHNV is the CDR1 and YYDKDF is the CDR2. The CDR3 covers 15 residues, taking in both the cysteine and the phenylalanine. The CDR3 DNA has 45 bases and is translated from base 1. V is cut back by 0 bases and J by 2 bases, with 2 bases in the junction unmatched. A remark on this clonotype: Its cognate antigen has yet to be identified. One base away there is no much larger clone; base qualities are not given.

Library preparation was by 5' RACE. The sequencer listed for this sample is Illumina HiSeq 2500. A second PCR of about 7 to 12 cycles was performed with a sample-barcoded 5' primer and a J-beta primer mix. A unique molecular identifier was introduced onto each TCR beta cDNA molecule by a template-switch 5' adaptor carrying 12 random nucleotides. Each sample yielded at least 2.5 million CDR3-containing paired-end reads. First-strand cDNA synthesis was performed from all RNA using the Mint cDNA synthesis kit, with priming by a TRBC-specific oligonucleotide. Following uracil-DNA glycosylase treatment, a first 18-cycle PCR with universal primers M1SS and BC2_uni_R was performed on all cDNA. As for the original processing: Normalization of each sample was performed by random selection of 1 million high-quality reads, each carrying a distinct molecular identifier. Instead of being binned into consensus sequences, reads that shared molecular identifiers were thrown out. MiTCR, run with a Q25 quality threshold and the strictest error-elimination algorithm, handled CDR3 identification, clonotype clustering and error correction. Lower-bound total TCR beta diversity was estimated with a nonparametric unseen species model using Euler transformation. In-frame beta chains were kept once TCRdb had trimmed the public reads at Q25 with fastp and called clones with MiXCR. Rows matching on CDR3 protein sequence are summarized as one entry with the most common DNA and genes. The V and J calls come from TCRdb's annotation, not from the publication. In this sample the table shows about a million distinct CDR3 sequences, roughly half of which occur a single time. The top ten clones comprise 20% to 25% of the sample.

The donors were about 40 Caucasian individuals from Russia, aged roughly 6 to 100 years, who were systemically healthy. Approximately 10 milliliters of peripheral blood were collected from each donor into EDTA-treated Vacutainer tubes. Ficoll-Paque density-gradient centrifugation was used to isolate PBMCs, with at least 7 million obtained per sample. Total RNA, at least 6 micrograms per sample, was extracted from PBMCs with Trizol reagent. Naive CD45RAhigh/CD27high T cell percentages were measured by flow cytometry on a PBMC aliquot from every donor. This clonotype originated in a woman aged 55-69 years in good health. The rearrangement combines TRBV15 with TRBJ2-5, with 8 junctional bases fitting TRBD1. Sample: blood. The DNA sequence is TGTGCCACCAGCAGAGATACAGGGGGGCAAGAGACCCAGTACTTC. It translates as CATSRDTGGQETQYF.